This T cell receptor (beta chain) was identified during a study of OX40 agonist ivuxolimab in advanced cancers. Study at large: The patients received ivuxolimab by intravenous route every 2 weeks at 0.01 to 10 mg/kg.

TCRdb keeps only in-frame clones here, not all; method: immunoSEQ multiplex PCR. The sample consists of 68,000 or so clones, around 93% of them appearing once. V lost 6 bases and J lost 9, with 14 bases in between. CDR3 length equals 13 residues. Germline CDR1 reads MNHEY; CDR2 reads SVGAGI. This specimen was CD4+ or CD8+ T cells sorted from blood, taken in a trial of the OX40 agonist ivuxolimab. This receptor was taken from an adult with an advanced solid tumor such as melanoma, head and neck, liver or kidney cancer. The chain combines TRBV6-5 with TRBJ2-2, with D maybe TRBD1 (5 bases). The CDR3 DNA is TGTGCCAGCAGCTCAGGGTCTTCCCGGGAGCTGTTTTTT. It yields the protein CASSSGSSRELFF.